This T cell receptor beta chain comes out of a study of OX40 agonist ivuxolimab in advanced cancers. Sequencing was performed with immunoSEQ multiplex PCR; in TCRdb, only in-frame clones are kept and a portion is missing. The table records tens of thousands of clones, approximately 86% of them present only once. Deletions cut 6 bases from V and 7 bases from J, with 19 bases between. The CDR3 is 15 amino acids. Germline loops: CDR1 MDHEN, CDR2 SYDVKM. Material: CD4+ or CD8+ T cells sorted from blood, obtained in a trial of the OX40 agonist ivuxolimab. This receptor was taken from an adult with an advanced solid tumor such as melanoma, head and neck, liver or kidney cancer. The rearrangement uses TRBV28 and TRBJ1-5, with D maybe TRBD1 (5 bases). CDR3 region: CASSLDSAWLQPQHF. The CDR3 DNA reads as TGTGCCAGCAGCCTCGACAGTGCGTGGTTGCAGCCCCAGCATTTT.